This T cell receptor (beta chain) is from a study of shared clonotypes between healthy human individuals. Assay: immunoSEQ multiplex PCR; the TCRdb copy retains only in-frame clones and omits some. The sample gives about 1,500,000 clones, about 96% of which show up once; roughly 1.1% is in the top ten. This clone was seen only once. Germline CDR1 is LGHNA and CDR2 is YSLEER. The CDR3 is made up of 18 amino acids. V lost 1 base and J 0 bases, leaving 13 bases between the germline ends. This sequence was found in a young man in good health. V usage is TRBV4-3 and J usage is TRBJ2-6, with D possibly being TRBD1 (5 bases). The source material was naive CD4+ T cells sorted from blood. Subset specified: CD45RA+ positively selected. CDR3 amino acids: CASSQGVRVDSGANVLTF. As DNA, the CDR3 is TGCGCCAGCAGCCAAGGGGTCAGGGTCGACTCTGGGGCCAACGTCCTGACTTTC.